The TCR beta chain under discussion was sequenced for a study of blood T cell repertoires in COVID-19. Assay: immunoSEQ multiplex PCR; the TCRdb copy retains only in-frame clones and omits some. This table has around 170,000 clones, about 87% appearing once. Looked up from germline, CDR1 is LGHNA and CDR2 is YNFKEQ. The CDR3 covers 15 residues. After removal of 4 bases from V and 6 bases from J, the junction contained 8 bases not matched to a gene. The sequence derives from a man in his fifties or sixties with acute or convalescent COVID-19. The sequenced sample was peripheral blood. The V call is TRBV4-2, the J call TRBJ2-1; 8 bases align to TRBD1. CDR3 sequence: CASSRPGQAPNEQFF. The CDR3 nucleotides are TGTGCCAGCAGCCGACCGGGACAGGCGCCCAATGAGCAGTTCTTC.